This entry is about one T cell receptor (beta chain). Its antigen remains unknown. This specimen comes from a study of T cells expressing NK-cell markers. Study summary: Obtained from sorted CD3+CD56+NKG2C+, CD3+CD56+NKG2C- and CD3+CD56-NKG2C+ T cells were the TCR beta repertoires. One of eight sequenced donors was HCMV-seronegative; the other seven were seropositive.

This CDR3 is built from 14 residues. Germline CDR1 is ENHRY and CDR2 is SYGVKD. Libraries used 5'RACE template switching adding universal primer site and UMIs. TCRdb reprocessed the 5' RACE reads, with one entry per CDR3 protein and no DNA. The sample includes about 550,000 distinct CDR3 sequences. The study's findings and limits: Similarly, these clonotypes led the CD3+CD56-NKG2C+ fraction as well in several donors.

The sample consisted of blood T cells: a sorted CD56 or NKG2C T cell subset, CD4+ or CD8+ T cells, or bulk PBMC T cells (not recorded which). The TCR sequence derives from a man between 18 and 29 years old in good health. The chain uses TRBV10-3 and TRBJ2-5; the TRBD1 assignment by TCRdb is unverifiable without DNA. This CDR3 is CAIRGDGRQETQYF.